The 25 T cell receptor beta chains below were found in one sample sequenced in a study of blood T cell repertoires in COVID-19. Produced via immunoSEQ multiplex PCR; TCRdb's table is partial and in-frame only. The sample has 200,000 to 300,000 clones, 65% to 90% seen once. Input material: peripheral blood. The receptor source for this set is a man aged 25-40 years with active or convalescent COVID-19.

The rearrangement joins TRBV2 to TRBJ1-5; a possible D gene is TRBD1 (6 bases). Between the trimmed V and J ends, which lost 4 bases and 6 bases, there was a span of 25 bases. Germline V gene sequence: CDR1 SNHLY, CDR2 FYNNEI. There are 18 residues in the CDR3. The DNA of the CDR3 is TGTGCCAGCAGTGCCGGCCCGTTTGGACGGACAGCAAGTCAGCCCCAGCATTTT. Residues: CASSAGPFGRTASQPQHF.

This rearrangement joins TRBV28 to TRBJ2-3; TRBD1 might be the D (5 bases). V was pared by 6 bases and J by 3 bases, with 16 bases between. This CDR3 comprises 15 residues. The germline CDR1 and CDR2 sequences are MDHEN and SYDVKM. The CDR3 sequence is CASSRVGQGTDTQYF. CDR3 coding DNA: TGTGCCAGCAGCCGAGTGGGGCAGGGAACAGATACGCAGTATTTT.

The chain links TRBV7-6 to TRBJ2-7; TRBD1 matches 10 bases. CDR3 length: 17 residues. The junction had 17 bases not matched to a gene; V was cut back by 6 bases and J by 6 bases. Germline values: CDR1 SGHVS, CDR2 FNYEAQ. CDR3 bases: TGTGCCAGCAGTCCCGTCGGACAGGGGGGGCGAGCGGGCGAGCAGTACTTC. This gives the protein CASSPVGQGGRAGEQYF.

The genes are TRBV25-1 and TRBJ1-1; TRBD1 aligns across 10 bases. CDR1 is MGHDK, CDR2 SYGVNS, per germline. With V trimmed by 2 bases and J by 3 bases, 3 bases remained unmatched. The CDR3 runs 15 residues. CDR3 amino acids: CASSEPGTGDTEAFF. The CDR3 coding sequence is TGTGCCAGCAGTGAACCCGGGACAGGGGACACTGAAGCTTTCTTT. Using reference TRBV25-1 and TRBJ1-1 for the parts outside the CDR3, the full variable domain is EADIYQTPRYLVIGTGKKITLECSQTMGHDKMYWYQQDPGMELHLIHYSYGVNSTEKGDLSSESTVSRIRTEHFPLTLESARPSHTSQYLCASSEPGTGDTEAFFGQGTRLTVV.

This chain joins TRBV29-1 and TRBJ1-3; 7 bases are shared with TRBD1. CDR1 is SQVTM, CDR2 ANQGSEA, per germline. This CDR3 has 14 residues. V gave up 6 bases and J gave up 0 bases; unmatched junction bases: 5. CDR3: CSVLTGPSGNTIYF. CDR3 DNA sequence: TGCAGCGTACTGACAGGGCCCTCTGGAAACACCATATATTTT.

This chain connects TRBV4-3 to TRBJ2-5, with D perhaps TRBD2 (6 bases). The ends were cut back, 0 bases at V and 1 base at J, with 15 bases in the middle. CDR3 length: 17 residues. Germline V gene lookup returns CDR1 LGHNA and CDR2 YSLEER. Here the CDR3 reads CASSQDRFGGRQETQYF. In DNA, the CDR3 is TGCGCCAGCAGCCAAGATCGGTTCGGGGGACGCCAAGAGACCCAGTACTTC.

The CDR3 loop reads CASSDSGGSTDTQYF. The CDR3 coding sequence is TGTGCCAGCAGCGATAGCGGGGGGAGCACAGATACGCAGTATTTT. The genes are TRBV2 and TRBJ2-3, with 10 nucleotides matching TRBD2. CDR1 SNHLY and CDR2 FYNNEI come from the germline V gene. Trimming took 6 bases from V and 0 from J; bases not matched to a gene: 3. This CDR3 has 15 amino acids. Supplemented by reference TRBV2 and TRBJ2-3, the full variable domain reads EPEVTQTPSHQVTQMGQEVILRCVPISNHLYFYWYRQILGQKVEFLVSFYNNEISEKSEIFDDQFSVERPDGSNFTLKIRSTKLEDSAMYFCASSDSGGSTDTQYFGPGTRLTVL.

The rearrangement links TRBV5-1 to TRBJ1-1; a weak D match, TRBD1 (6 bases). The CDR3 runs 14 residues. From germline, CDR1 is SGHRS and CDR2 YFSETQ. The V gene lost 4 bases and the J gene lost 3 bases, with 13 bases spanning the gap. CDR3 nucleotides: TGCGCCAGCAGCCTACAGGGTCCGGACACTGAAGCTTTCTTT. Its protein product is CASSLQGPDTEAFF.

The V call is TRBV10-2, the J call TRBJ1-4; D ambiguous. Germline V gene lookup returns CDR1 WSHSY and CDR2 SAAADI. The CDR3 covers 14 residues. V was shortened by 4 bases and J by 5 bases, with 11 bases between the two germline ends. The CDR3 is CASSVAGSNEKLFF. The CDR3 DNA follows: TGCGCCAGCAGTGTGGCAGGATCAAATGAAAAACTGTTTTTT.

V and J are TRBV5-1 and TRBJ1-4; TRBD1 aligns across 10 bases. This CDR3 region has 16 residues. Germline V CDR1 and CDR2: SGHRS, YFSETQ. With V trimmed by 5 bases and J by 1 base, 5 bases remained unmatched. The CDR3 bases are TGCGCCAGCAGATGGGACAGGGGTAGAACTAATGAAAAACTGTTTTTT. Protein sequence: CASRWDRGRTNEKLFF.

In this sample, this clone turned up once. The V and J genes are TRBV15 and TRBJ2-3, with 8 bases fitting TRBD2. Trimming cost V 2 bases and J 5 bases; bases outside gene matches: 6. The CDR3 runs to 15 residues. The germline gives CDR1 LNHNV, CDR2 YYDKDF (reference sequence). CDR3 nucleotide sequence: TGTGCCACCAGCAGAACCGGGGCGGGGGGAGATACGCAGTATTTT. This encodes CATSRTGAGGDTQYF.

The V gene is TRBV6-1, the J gene TRBJ1-5; D perhaps matches TRBD1 (6 bases). Between the trimmed V and J ends, which lost 6 bases and 2 bases, there was a span of 17 bases. Germline-derived CDR1 and CDR2 are MNHNS and SASEGT. CDR3 size: 16 residues. The CDR3: CASRENRASGNQPQHF. Here the CDR3 DNA reads TGTGCCAGCAGGGAAAACAGGGCGTCGGGCAATCAGCCCCAGCATTTT.

This chain joins TRBV7-9 and TRBJ1-1; D uncertain. Germline CDR1 is SEHNR and CDR2 is FQNEAQ (reference sequence). The CDR3 loop spans 13 amino acids. V lost 7 bases and J lost 0, with 9 bases in between. The CDR3 sequence is CASNRALNTEAFF. The DNA of the CDR3 is TGTGCCAGCAATCGAGCTCTGAACACTGAAGCTTTCTTT. The full variable domain, its missing parts supplied by reference TRBV7-9 and TRBJ1-1, is DTGVSQNPRHKITKRGQNVTFRCDPISEHNRLYWYRQTLGQGPEFLTYFQNEAQLEKSRLLSDRFSAERPKGSFSTLEIQRTEQGDSAMYLCASNRALNTEAFFGQGTRLTVV.

This chain uses TRBV27 with TRBJ1-1; 10 bases align to TRBD1. The CDR3 extends over 16 amino acids. Germline trimming cut 0 bases from V and 11 bases from J; bases unmatched to any gene: 12. Germline V lookup: CDR1 MNHEY, CDR2 SMNVEV (reference sequence). The CDR3 region is CASSLSITGTGDLAFF. CDR3 DNA: TGTGCCAGCAGTTTATCGATTACGGGGACAGGGGACTTGGCTTTCTTT.

The chain employs TRBV10-1 and TRBJ1-5; D remains ambiguous. Germline loops: CDR1 WNHNN, CDR2 SYGVQD (reference sequence). The length of the CDR3 is 14 residues. Deletions cut 2 bases from V and 4 bases from J, with 9 bases between. The CDR3 DNA follows: TGCGCCAGCAGTGAGGAACAGAAAAATCAGCCCCAGCATTTT. This sequence encodes CASSEEQKNQPQHF.

The chain carries TRBV20-1 and TRBJ2-7; perhaps TRBD2 as D (6 bases). V lost 3 bases to trimming and J lost 3 bases, with 15 bases between them. Germline CDR1 is DFQATT and CDR2 is SNEGSKA (reference sequence). This CDR3 has 14 residues. For the CDR3, the DNA is TGCAGTGCTAGTATTGGGGGAGGTCTCTACGAGCAGTACTTC. This codes for CSASIGGGLYEQYF.

The chain recombines TRBV19 with TRBJ1-2; TRBD1 agrees at 7 bases. The CDR3 has 12 amino acids. Germline V lookup: CDR1 LNHDA, CDR2 SQIVND (reference sequence). With 7 bases clipped from V and 4 bases from J, the junction kept 3 bases outside the gene matches. CDR3 sequence: CASKPGGYGYTF. Written as DNA, the CDR3 is TGTGCCAGTAAGCCAGGGGGCTATGGCTACACCTTC.

The CDR3: CASSDHNREGENQPQHF. For the CDR3, the DNA is TGTGCCAGTAGTGACCACAACAGGGAGGGGGAAAATCAGCCCCAGCATTTT. The rearrangement uses TRBV19 and TRBJ1-5, with D perhaps TRBD1 (6 bases). CDR3 length: 17 residues. Looked up from germline, CDR1 is LNHDA and CDR2 is SQIVND (reference sequence). Trimming pared 5 bases from V and 4 bases from J, leaving 21 bases between. The whole variable domain, remainder taken from reference TRBV19 and TRBJ1-5, is DGGITQSPKYLFRKEGQNVTLSCEQNLNHDAMYWYRQDPGQGLRLIYYSQIVNDFQKGDIAEGYSVSREKKESFPLTVTSAQKNPTAFYLCASSDHNREGENQPQHFGDGTRLSIL.

This chain joins TRBV27 and TRBJ2-7, with D possibly being TRBD1 (5 bases). Germline lookup yields CDR1 MNHEY and CDR2 SMNVEV (reference sequence). The germline V and J ends were trimmed by 1 base and 3 bases, with 10 bases remaining between them. The CDR3 runs to 14 residues. DNA for the CDR3: TGTGCCAGCAGTTTATATCCCCAGGGCTACGAGCAGTACTTC. Encoded protein: CASSLYPQGYEQYF.

This chain uses TRBV5-5 with TRBJ1-1, with unresolved D. This CDR3 region has 15 residues. Trimming shortened V by 3 bases and J by 0 bases, and 12 bases separated the two germline ends. Germline V CDR1 and CDR2: SGHKS, YYEKEE (reference sequence). In DNA form, the CDR3 reads TGTGCCAGCAGCTCCCTCGGCAGGATGAACACTGAAGCTTTCTTT. It specifies CASSSLGRMNTEAFF.

The chain is built from TRBV5-8 and TRBJ2-7, with D tentatively TRBD1 (6 bases). The CDR3 is 13 amino acids. Germline CDR1 and CDR2: SGHTS and YDEGEE. V lost 4 bases to trimming and J lost 3 bases, with 11 bases between them. The CDR3 sequence: CASSPADSYEQYF. CDR3 nucleotides: TGTGCCAGCAGCCCAGCGGACAGCTACGAGCAGTACTTC.

V usage is TRBV7-8 and J usage is TRBJ1-4; 7 positions agree with TRBD1. Germline-derived CDR1 and CDR2 are SGHVS and FQNEAQ. The junction had 10 bases not matched to a gene; V was cut back by 4 bases and J by 5 bases. The CDR3 length is 16 residues. The CDR3 sequence is CASSSRGGRGNEKLFF. CDR3 in DNA: TGTGCCAGCAGCTCAAGGGGAGGCAGGGGGAATGAAAAACTGTTTTTT.

The V gene is TRBV19, the J gene TRBJ1-2, with 7 bases identical to TRBD1. The CDR3 contains 14 residues. Germline trimming cut 3 bases from V and 8 bases from J; bases unmatched to any gene: 9. Germline loops: CDR1 LNHDA, CDR2 SQIVND (reference sequence). The CDR3 region has the DNA TGTGCCAGTAGTATGGCAGGGGGTTATGGCGGCTACACCTTC. As protein: CASSMAGGYGGYTF. Variable domain in full (rest from reference TRBV19 and TRBJ1-2): DGGITQSPKYLFRKEGQNVTLSCEQNLNHDAMYWYRQDPGQGLRLIYYSQIVNDFQKGDIAEGYSVSREKKESFPLTVTSAQKNPTAFYLCASSMAGGYGGYTFGSGTRLTVV.

The chain uses TRBV10-2 and TRBJ1-1, with a weak D call TRBD1 (5 bases). Germline-derived CDR1 and CDR2 are WSHSY and SAAADI. The CDR3 spans 13 residues. V was pared by 4 bases and J by 4 bases, with 10 bases between. This CDR3 is CASSATGSTEAFF. In DNA form, the CDR3 reads TGCGCCAGCAGTGCAACAGGTTCCACTGAAGCTTTCTTT.

The chain carries TRBV19 and TRBJ1-1; 12 bases are a match to TRBD1. The CDR3 loop spans 18 amino acids. Germline V lookup: CDR1 LNHDA, CDR2 SQIVND (reference sequence). Unmatched junction bases numbered 9, after V lost 4 bases and J lost 0 bases. The CDR3 DNA reads as TGTGCCAGTAGTACCAGGGGACAGGGGGCTGCCATGAACACTGAAGCTTTCTTT. Its protein is CASSTRGQGAAMNTEAFF.